These 15 T cell receptor beta chains came from one sample sequenced in a study of cytomegalovirus exposure and HLA in healthy donors. A multiplex PCR was run with 60 Vbeta primers and 13 Jbeta primers. Some clones are missing from TCRdb's copy, which holds only in-frame ones; the method was immunoSEQ multiplex PCR. The table has around 100,000 clones, about 80% seen once; the top ten hold roughly 4%. Sequencing was done on a sample of PBMCs. These receptors were obtained from a middle-aged man in good health and CMV-seronegative.

The DNA for the CDR3 is TGTGCCAGCAGTTTGACACTGAGCTCCTATAATTCACCCCTCCACTTT. It encodes CASSLTLSSYNSPLHF. The J gene is TRBJ1-6, the V gene TRBV27; D is uncertain. CDR1 MNHEY and CDR2 SMNVEV come from the germline V gene (reference sequence). The CDR3 covers 16 residues. The V gene lost 3 bases and the J gene lost 0 bases, with 9 bases spanning the gap.

This clone was found once. This chain links TRBV14 with TRBJ1-6; 8 positions match TRBD1. The CDR3 consists of 18 residues. The germline V gene encodes CDR1 SGHDN and CDR2 FVKESK. V was clipped by 3 bases and J by 0 bases; unmatched bases: 7. The CDR3 sequence: CASSHLTGGSSYNSPLHF. CDR3 in DNA: TGTGCCAGCAGCCATCTCACAGGGGGAAGCTCCTATAATTCACCCCTCCACTTT.

The rearrangement links TRBV6-5 to TRBJ2-5, with 10 nucleotides matching TRBD2. After removal of 6 bases from V and 4 bases from J, the junction contained 8 bases not matched to a gene. The CDR3 covers 15 residues. In germline, CDR1 is MNHEY, CDR2 SVGAGI. CDR3 nucleotide sequence: TGTGCCAGCAGCGGCCTAGCGGGGGTGAGAGAGACCCAGTACTTC. Translating it yields CASSGLAGVRETQYF.

The genes are TRBV5-1 and TRBJ2-1; TRBD2 matches 8 bases. The germline CDR1 and CDR2 sequences are SGHRS and YFSETQ. Losses at the gene ends were 3 bases for V and 0 bases for J; bases not matched to a gene: 5. This CDR3 spans 16 amino acids. CDR3 nucleotide sequence: TGCGCCAGCAGCTCACAGCGGGGGAGCTCCTACAATGAGCAGTTCTTC. This encodes CASSSQRGSSYNEQFF. Full variable domain (missing parts from reference TRBV5-1 and TRBJ2-1): KAGVTQTPRYLIKTRGQQVTLSCSPISGHRSVSWYQQTPGQGLQFLFEYFSETQRNKGNFPGRFSGRQFSNSRSEMNVSTLELGDSALYLCASSSQRGSSYNEQFFGPGTRLTVL.

V usage is TRBV7-9 and J usage is TRBJ2-7, with D unclear. Trimming cost V 1 base and J 2 bases, with 3 bases left between them. The CDR3 has 12 residues. Germline loops: CDR1 SEHNR, CDR2 FQNEAQ (reference sequence). DNA for the CDR3: TGTGCCAGCAGCTTAGGTACCTACGAGCAGTACTTC. It is translated as CASSLGTYEQYF.

V is TRBV9 and J is TRBJ1-2; a weak D match, TRBD1 (5 bases). In germline, CDR1 is SGDLS, CDR2 YYNGEE. The length of the CDR3 is 14 residues. Trimming left V 2 bases short and J 8 bases short, with 16 bases between. Written as DNA, the CDR3 is TGTGCCAGCAGCGTCGGGACTCTTGATGGAGGCTACACCTTC. It encodes CASSVGTLDGGYTF.

The chain couples TRBV30 to TRBJ1-1; TRBD1 might be the D (5 bases). Trimming left V 2 bases short and J 4 bases short, with 17 bases between. CDR3 length: 15 amino acids. From germline, CDR1 is GTSNPN and CDR2 SVGIG (reference sequence). CDR3 sequence reads: CAWSKPAAGGTEAFF. The CDR3, as DNA: TGTGCCTGGAGTAAGCCGGCGGCGGGGGGCACTGAAGCTTTCTTT.

This clone was seen a handful of times. The chain has TRBV7-6 and TRBJ2-6, with a weak D call TRBD1 (5 bases). Trimming took off 1 base at V and 4 bases at J, with 11 bases between the two ends. This CDR3 has 16 residues. Germline lookup yields CDR1 SGHVS and CDR2 FNYEAQ. The chain's CDR3 is CASSLGTPRGANVLTF. CDR3 in DNA: TGTGCCAGCAGCTTAGGGACACCTAGAGGGGCCAACGTCCTGACTTTC.

This clone has just one count. The rearrangement links TRBV6-5 to TRBJ1-1, with TRBD1 matching 11 bases. CDR1 is MNHEY and CDR2 is SVGAGI in the germline V gene. The J segment lost 7 bases and the V segment lost 10 bases, leaving 8 bases of the junction unmatched. This CDR3 has 13 amino acids. DNA for the CDR3: TGTGCCACTGGACAGGGGGCACCTTTTGAAGCTTTCTTT. Its translation is CATGQGAPFEAFF.

This clone was observed a handful of times. This chain joins TRBV11-2 and TRBJ1-1, with no clear D. Trimming removed 0 bases from V and 0 bases from J, with 8 bases in between. The CDR3 consists of 15 residues. CDR1 SGHAT and CDR2 FQNNGV come from the germline V gene. CDR3 DNA: TGTGCCAGCAGCTTAGAACCAGGCATGAACACTGAAGCTTTCTTT. This sequence encodes CASSLEPGMNTEAFF.

The chain employs TRBV9 and TRBJ2-1; D not certain. The CDR3 runs 16 residues. V was clipped by 0 bases and J by 4 bases, with 14 bases between them. From germline, CDR1 is SGDLS and CDR2 YYNGEE. The chain's CDR3 is CASSVATPNPYNEQFF. In DNA, the CDR3 is TGTGCCAGCAGCGTAGCTACTCCCAATCCATACAATGAGCAGTTCTTC.

The chain carries TRBV11-2 and TRBJ1-2; D is possibly TRBD1 (6 bases). CDR1 is SGHAT, CDR2 FQNNGV, per germline. Deletions cut 5 bases from V and 8 bases from J, with 15 bases between. This CDR3 spans 13 amino acids. CDR3 protein: CASSPGRGSGYTF. CDR3 bases: TGTGCCAGCAGCCCGGGGAGGGGGTCAGGCTACACCTTC.

The chain carries TRBV4-1 and TRBJ2-3; 11 nucleotides align to TRBD2. J gave up 2 bases and V 3 bases, and 7 bases lay outside the gene matches. The CDR3 extends over 17 amino acids. Germline-derived CDR1 and CDR2 are MGHRA and YSYEKL. Here the CDR3 reads CASSQGASGGFTDTQYF. CDR3 nucleotides: TGCGCCAGCAGCCAGGGGGCTAGCGGGGGGTTCACAGATACGCAGTATTTT.

The chain uses TRBV25-1 and TRBJ1-2; 8 bases match TRBD1. This CDR3 contains 14 residues. J lost 3 bases, V lost 6 bases, and 6 bases had no gene match. Germline V gene sequence: CDR1 MGHDK, CDR2 SYGVNS. The chain's CDR3 is CASSDTGGDYGYTF. CDR3 DNA sequence: TGTGCCAGCAGCGATACAGGGGGTGACTATGGCTACACCTTC.

The rearrangement links TRBV6-6 to TRBJ1-1; D is possibly TRBD1 (6 bases). Trimming pared 6 bases from V and 3 bases from J, leaving 14 bases between. This CDR3 has 14 amino acids. CDR1 is MNHNY and CDR2 is SVGAGI in the germline V gene (reference sequence). The CDR3 loop is CASSIQGMDTEAFF. The CDR3 DNA is TGTGCCAGCAGCATACAGGGTATGGACACTGAAGCTTTCTTT.